The T cell receptor beta chain under discussion was sequenced for a study of T cell responses to AZD1222 COVID-19 vaccine. Sequencing used immunoSEQ multiplex PCR; TCRdb keeps in-frame clones, though not all of them. The data contain more than 110,000 clones, around 93% of them singletons. This clone is a singleton in its sample. The V end lost 5 bases, the J end lost 5 bases, and 17 bases lay between the germline ends. The CDR3 loop spans 15 amino acids. Germline V gene sequence: CDR1 MDHEN, CDR2 SYDVKM. The sequences come from peripheral blood, collected on day 0 of AZD1222 vaccination. The TCR originated in an adult in good health. V and J are TRBV28 and TRBJ2-3; D is possibly TRBD1 or TRBD2 (5 bases each). Here the CDR3 DNA reads TGTGCCAGCAGTCAAGGGGCTCCGGGGAAAGATACGCAGTATTTT. Translation gives CASSQGAPGKDTQYF.